This T cell receptor (beta chain) was captured in a study of follicular helper T cells after annual influenza vaccination. Study-wide results and caveats: Only about 9.5-22% of analyzed cells yielded productive TCRB sequences. Yearly vaccinations repeatedly recalled conserved clonotypes in ICOS+CD38+ cTfh.

CDR3 length: 17 residues. V was pared by 0 bases and J by 2 bases, with 7 bases of the junction left unmatched. CDR1 and CDR2 (germline): LNHDA, SQIVND (reference sequence). About this clone itself: Antigen unknown.

Time point in this sample: 2015-2016 season, pre-vaccination. Adults were given seasonal inactivated influenza vaccine, and blood CD4 subsets were sorted before and after vaccination. Donors were community-dwelling with no influenza vaccine in the prior 6 months. Sequencing was performed with immunoSEQ multiplex PCR; in TCRdb, only in-frame clones are kept and a portion is missing. The table lists about 14,000 clones, 78% of them singletons. The source of this sequence is an adult who received the influenza vaccine. This sample comprised CXCR5- memory CD4+ T cells sorted from blood, obtained on the day of influenza vaccination. The chain recombines TRBV19 with TRBJ1-5; 7 bases agree with TRBD1. This CDR3 is CASSIDPTGPRNQPQHF. The CDR3 DNA sequence: TGTGCCAGTAGTATAGACCCGACAGGGCCCCGCAATCAGCCCCAGCATTTT. Looking up the rest from reference TRBV19 and TRBJ1-5 gives the full variable domain: DGGITQSPKYLFRKEGQNVTLSCEQNLNHDAMYWYRQDPGQGLRLIYYSQIVNDFQKGDIAEGYSVSREKKESFPLTVTSAQKNPTAFYLCASSIDPTGPRNQPQHFGDGTRLSIL.